This is a list of T cell receptor beta chains from one sample in a study of a mutant IDH1 vaccine in newly diagnosed glioma. Antigen specificity for these receptors is unknown. The method was immunoSEQ multiplex PCR; TCRdb's version includes in-frame clones alone and lacks a portion of them. The data hold under 35,000 clones, with around 90% observed a single time. The source was PBMCs, collected from a glioma patient whose treatment included an IDH1 peptide vaccine. These receptors all come from a young man with glioma. The CDR3 runs from the conserved cysteine through the conserved F or W. D genes are given only for firm matches.

len	v_gene	j_gene	d_gene	CDR3aa
13	TRBV6-6	TRBJ1-1	NA	CASSSSRDTEAFF
14	TRBV6-5	TRBJ1-1	TRBD1	CASSEDRVNTEAFF
15	TRBV5-1	TRBJ1-2	TRBD1	CASSIGQGTNYGYTF
16	TRBV5-8	TRBJ2-3	TRBD2	CASSPGLAASTDTQYF
16	TRBV13	TRBJ2-3	TRBD1	CASSSEDRASTDTQYF
18	TRBV4-3	TRBJ1-2	TRBD1	CASSPSPGTGGRIYGYTF
14	TRBV5-1	TRBJ1-5	NA	CASRPTPSNQPQHF
13	TRBV18	TRBJ2-1	TRBD2	CASSSRGDNEQFF
15	TRBV30	TRBJ1-4	NA	CAWSVGAGLNEKLFF
16	TRBV4-2	TRBJ2-1	TRBD2	CASSQGLAGGPDEQFF
14	TRBV29-1	TRBJ2-7	TRBD1	CSVEDRDRPYEQYF
12	TRBV5-6	TRBJ1-2	NA	CASRPTGGGYTF
10	TRBV20-1	TRBJ2-3	NA	CSAHRDTQYF
15	TRBV7-2	TRBJ1-1	NA	CASSLEGGENTEAFF
14	TRBV19	TRBJ2-5	TRBD2	CASSKAQGGETQYF
15	TRBV7-9	TRBJ1-1	TRBD1	CASSLGTGGDTEAFF
15	TRBV19	TRBJ1-5	NA	CASSIRTETIRSQHF
13	TRBV30	TRBJ2-5	NA	CAWSVWAKETQYF
14	TRBV5-1	TRBJ1-3	NA	CASSRSGGGNTIYF
17	TRBV6-1	TRBJ1-2	TRBD1	CASSETPETGRGYGYTF
14	TRBV2	TRBJ1-5	NA	CASSEWSVNQPQHF
12	TRBV29-1	TRBJ2-7	TRBD1	CSVGQGMNEQYF
15	TRBV5-1	TRBJ2-1	TRBD2	CASSLGGGSYNEQFF
15	TRBV9	TRBJ1-5	NA	CASSVGGVSGQPQHF
16	TRBV5-1	TRBJ2-5	TRBD2	CASSLGAGGPRKTQYF
12	TRBV29-1	TRBJ2-5	NA	CSVRHSQETQYF
15	TRBV27	TRBJ1-1	TRBD1	CASSLQGGVNTEAFF
13	TRBV6-5	TRBJ1-1	NA	CASSYEGNTEAFF
13	TRBV27	TRBJ1-1	NA	CASSLSGYTEAFF
13	TRBV19	TRBJ1-1	NA	CASSLEVNTEAFF
15	TRBV15	TRBJ1-2	NA	CATSKQRGSGNGYTF
16	TRBV9	TRBJ2-2	TRBD2	CASSQTSGRFSGELFF
15	TRBV5-1	TRBJ2-1	TRBD2	CASSPTSGRGNEQFF
10	TRBV29-1	TRBJ1-6	NA	CSVVQTPLHF
16	TRBV5-1	TRBJ2-5	NA	CASSSPMGTRKETQYF
15	TRBV6-5	TRBJ1-2	TRBD1	CASSSDRGQAYGYTF
11	TRBV20-1	TRBJ1-1	NA	CSARDLTEAFF
15	TRBV7-2	TRBJ1-3	NA	CASNSFETVGNTIYF
14	TRBV19	TRBJ1-3	NA	CASRRTASGNTIYF
15	TRBV30	TRBJ1-1	NA	CAWSDYRRRGTEAFF
17	TRBV29-1	TRBJ2-5	NA	CSVEDRRNSWGGETQYF